This T cell receptor (beta chain) was recorded in a study of PD-1 blockade in mismatch repair-deficient tumors (TCRdb year 2017). Notes on the research overall: Between late 2013 and 2016, 86 consecutive patients with some 12 mismatch repair-deficient cancer types, all previously treated and progressing, were enrolled in the trial. Tumor-associated T cell clones in the peripheral blood of patients responding to PD-1 blockade were tracked using deep sequencing of TCR CDR3 regions. Beyond this particular receptor, the publication reports: Rapid expansion after pembrolizumab followed by contraction, generally before radiologic responses, was shown by tumor-resident clones, which were often undetectable in blood before treatment.

For every enrolled patient, mismatch repair deficiency was confirmed by either polymerase chain reaction or immunohistochemistry. A few patients who responded to pembrolizumab therapy underwent TCR sequencing. The phase II trial prospectively tested pembrolizumab PD-1 blockade in advanced mismatch repair-deficient cancers regardless of tissue of origin. Peripheral blood T cell samples were collected serially, before PD-1 blockade began and at several time points afterward. The timing of each blood sample was reported as weeks after the first dose of pembrolizumab. The library relied on the immunoSEQ multiplex PCR assay. TCRdb re-hosts the immuneACCESS table, in-frame sequences only. Its copies lack some clones; in the studies checked, an unresolved V gene accounts for under half of them, and the cause for the rest is not known. The sample data list some 48,000 clones, and around 85% of these were observed just once. The top ten constitute roughly 8.7% of the sample.

This clone has just one count. Its antigen remains unidentified. The input lacks base qualities; no much larger clone sits a single base away. The junction carries 13 bases between V and J, which are trimmed by 4 bases and 4 bases respectively. The germline V gene encodes CDR1 SGHDN and CDR2 FVKESK. The CDR3 sequence holds 15 residues, the cysteine and phenylalanine included. Solely the CDR3 DNA is kept, with 45 bases framed from the first base. Recombination linked TRBV14 to TRBJ1-4; the D gene lacks a confident call. This clonotype was obtained from an adult with mismatch repair-deficient cancer. Material: peripheral blood, obtained roughly 19 weeks after starting pembrolizumab. At the DNA level, the sequence is TGTGCCAGCAGCCGGACCGAGGTTTTTAATGAAAAACTGTTTTTT. This sequence encodes CASSRTEVFNEKLFF.